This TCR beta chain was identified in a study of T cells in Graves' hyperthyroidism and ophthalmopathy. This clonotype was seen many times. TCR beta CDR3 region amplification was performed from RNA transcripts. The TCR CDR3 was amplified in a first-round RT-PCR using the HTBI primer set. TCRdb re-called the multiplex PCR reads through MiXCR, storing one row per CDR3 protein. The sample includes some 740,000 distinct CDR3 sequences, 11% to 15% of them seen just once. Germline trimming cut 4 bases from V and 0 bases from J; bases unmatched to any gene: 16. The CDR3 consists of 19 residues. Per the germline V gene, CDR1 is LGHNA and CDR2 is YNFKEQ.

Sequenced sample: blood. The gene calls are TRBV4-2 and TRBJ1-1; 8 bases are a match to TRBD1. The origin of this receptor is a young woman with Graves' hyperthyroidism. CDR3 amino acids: CASSPKGRTGSRMNTEAFF. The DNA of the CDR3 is TGTGCCAGCAGCCCTAAAGGTAGGACAGGGTCACGGATGAACACTGAAGCTTTCTTT.